The clone carrying this T cell receptor (beta chain) was observed a handful of times. Its target is not known. The sample originates from a study of CD8 T cells in ankylosing spondylitis. General observations from the study: Disease-linked clones were CD8+ and relatively rare in peripheral blood. Among TCR beta sequences, a motif of fewer than 10 highly homologous variants appeared characteristic of ankylosing spondylitis blood.

TCRdb called the 5' RACE reads again in MiXCR, with one record for every CDR3 protein. The table lists about 360,000 distinct CDR3 sequences, roughly 15% of them singletons. This CDR3 is 13 amino acids long. Trimming stripped 3 bases from V and 4 bases from J, with 6 bases between. The source is a male donor with ankylosing spondylitis or in good health (not recorded which). V usage is TRBV12-3 or TRBV12-4 and J usage is TRBJ2-2; no firm D call. Input material: blood, either unsorted or a sorted T cell fraction (not recorded which). In DNA form, the CDR3 reads TGTGCCAGCAGTTTGATTGTCACCGGGGAGCTGTTTTTT. This codes for CASSLIVTGELFF.